One and the same sample provided the 29 T cell receptor beta chains below, sequenced in a study of vaccination and CD4 T cells after COVID-19. MiXCR was run by TCRdb on the PCR reads, yielding one entry per CDR3 protein. The table has over 15,000 distinct CDR3 sequences, less than 75% seen once. Source: CD4+ T cells from blood, taken after SARS-CoV-2 vaccination. The receptors shown here come from a human donor who had recovered from COVID-19.

The chain couples TRBV11-2 to TRBJ2-5; no definite D call. V gave up 1 base and J gave up 5 bases, with 5 bases separating them. The CDR3 length is 12 residues. Looked up from germline, CDR1 is SGHAT and CDR2 is FQNNGV. The CDR3 loop reads CASSLGVETQYF. As DNA, the CDR3 is TGTGCCAGCAGCTTAGGGGTGGAGACCCAGTACTTC.

The chain couples TRBV6-1 to TRBJ1-2, with 7 positions matching TRBD1. Per the germline V gene, CDR1 is MNHNS and CDR2 is SASEGT. The V and J ends lost 4 bases and 3 bases, in that order; junction bases with no gene match: 5. CDR3 length equals 14 residues. The CDR3 sequence: CASSAYTGDYGYTF. The DNA for the CDR3 is TGTGCCAGCAGTGCGTACACAGGGGACTATGGCTACACCTTC.

The V gene is TRBV20-1, the J gene TRBJ2-2; 8 bases fit TRBD1. The CDR3 contains 18 residues. J gave up 2 bases and V 2 bases, and 13 bases lay outside the gene matches. The germline V gene has CDR1 DFQATT and CDR2 SNEGSKA (reference sequence). The CDR3 is CSARTRQGIPTNTGELFF. The CDR3 DNA reads TGCAGTGCTAGAACAAGACAGGGGATCCCCACCAACACCGGGGAGCTGTTTTTT.

The gene calls are TRBV19 and TRBJ2-5; D ambiguous. CDR3 size: 11 residues. Trimming stripped 4 bases from V and 7 bases from J, with 7 bases between. Germline values: CDR1 LNHDA, CDR2 SQIVND (reference sequence). The DNA of the CDR3 is TGTGCCAGTAGTAATCTGTGGACCCAGTACTTC. It specifies CASSNLWTQYF. The full variable domain, with the rest looked up from reference TRBV19 and TRBJ2-5, is DGGITQSPKYLFRKEGQNVTLSCEQNLNHDAMYWYRQDPGQGLRLIYYSQIVNDFQKGDIAEGYSVSREKKESFPLTVTSAQKNPTAFYLCASSNLWTQYFGPGTRLLVL.

The chain has TRBV15 and TRBJ1-1; D remains ambiguous. Trimming took off 1 base at V and 3 bases at J, with 9 bases between the two ends. This CDR3 has 14 amino acids. The germline V gene encodes CDR1 LNHNV and CDR2 YYDKDF (reference sequence). The CDR3, as DNA: TGTGCCACCAGCAGAGTTTTTAGAGACACTGAAGCTTTCTTT. Translating it yields CATSRVFRDTEAFF. Full variable domain (missing parts from reference TRBV15 and TRBJ1-1): DAMVIQNPRYQVTQFGKPVTLSCSQTLNHNVMYWYQQKSSQAPKLLFHYYDKDFNNEADTPDNFQSRRPNTSFCFLDIRSPGLGDTAMYLCATSRVFRDTEAFFGQGTRLTVV.

CDR3 protein: CASSLVTGENTEAFF. In DNA form, the CDR3 reads TGTGCCAGCAGCTTAGTGACAGGAGAGAACACTGAAGCTTTCTTT. The gene calls are TRBV11-2 and TRBJ1-1; possible D gene TRBD1, 6 bases. From germline, CDR1 is SGHAT and CDR2 FQNNGV. V was clipped by 1 base and J by 1 base, with 10 bases between them. This CDR3 is built from 15 residues. Looking up the rest from reference TRBV11-2 and TRBJ1-1 gives the full variable domain: EAGVAQSPRYKIIEKRQSVAFWCNPISGHATLYWYQQILGQGPKLLIQFQNNGVVDDSQLPKDRFSAERLKGVDSTLKIQPAKLEDSAVYLCASSLVTGENTEAFFGQGTRLTVV.

This clonotype was detected only once. The chain couples TRBV2 to TRBJ2-3; 8 nucleotides agree with TRBD1. The CDR3 sequence is 17 residues long. The V gene's germline CDR1 is SNHLY and CDR2 FYNNEI. V was pared by 8 bases and J by 0 bases, with 13 bases of the junction left unmatched. Here the CDR3 DNA reads TGTGCCAGCTCTACAGGGGGTGAACCCGGAAGCACAGATACGCAGTATTTT. This codes for CASSTGGEPGSTDTQYF.

V and J are TRBV20-1 and TRBJ2-7; D gene ambiguous. CDR3 length equals 16 residues. Germline values: CDR1 DFQATT, CDR2 SNEGSKA (reference sequence). Trimming took 0 bases from V and 2 from J, leaving 17 bases between them. As DNA, the CDR3 is TGCAGTGCTAGAGATTTTATAGGCGGTAGTGCCTACGAGCAGTACTTC. Translated, it gives CSARDFIGGSAYEQYF.

This chain links TRBV27 with TRBJ1-6, with D possibly being TRBD1 (6 bases). Germline values: CDR1 MNHEY, CDR2 SMNVEV (reference sequence). The ends were cut back, 1 base at V and 10 bases at J, with 20 bases in the middle. The CDR3 extends over 17 amino acids. CDR3 nucleotides: TGTGCCAGCAGTTTATATGCACTTACAGGGAGTCGGTCACCCCTCCACTTT. Translating gives CASSLYALTGSRSPLHF.

The table lists this clonotype with a count of one. The rearrangement joins TRBV5-4 to TRBJ2-3; 7 bases match TRBD2. The CDR3 loop spans 14 amino acids. From germline, CDR1 is SGHNT and CDR2 YYREEE (reference sequence). Germline trimming cut 1 base from V and 1 base from J; bases unmatched to any gene: 0. The CDR3 DNA is TGTGCCAGCAGCTTGACTAGCGGCACAGATACGCAGTATTTT. This encodes CASSLTSGTDTQYF.

This chain connects TRBV27 to TRBJ2-7; a weak D match, TRBD2 (5 bases). The V gene's germline CDR1 is MNHEY and CDR2 SMNVEV (reference sequence). CDR3 length: 14 residues. Between the trimmed V and J ends, which lost 8 bases and 4 bases, there was a span of 18 bases. DNA of the CDR3: TGTGCCAGCGGACTGATGGGAGATGGGTACGAGCAGTACTTC. It encodes CASGLMGDGYEQYF.

This clonotype was found a few times. The rearrangement joins TRBV2 to TRBJ2-2; 7 bases fit TRBD2. The CDR3 consists of 17 residues. Per the germline V gene, CDR1 is SNHLY and CDR2 is FYNNEI. J gave up 4 bases and V 10 bases, and 18 bases lay outside the gene matches. This chain's CDR3 is CAIPGLADRQGTGELFF. CDR3 DNA sequence: TGTGCCATCCCTGGGCTAGCGGACCGGCAGGGCACCGGGGAGCTGTTTTTT.

The genes are TRBV5-4 and TRBJ2-3, with 9 bases lining up with TRBD2. The trim removed 4 bases at V and 2 bases at J, leaving 11 bases unmatched. This CDR3 is 17 amino acids long. Germline V gives CDR1 SGHNT, CDR2 YYREEE (reference sequence). The CDR3 nucleotides are TGTGCCAGCAGCGGGGGTAGCGGGAGAGCGATCACAGATACGCAGTATTTT. Its protein product is CASSGGSGRAITDTQYF.

J is TRBJ2-6 and V is TRBV6-1; TRBD2 is a possible D gene (6 bases). The V end was cut by 6 bases, the J end by 4 bases, with 19 bases between. Germline V gives CDR1 MNHNS, CDR2 SASEGT. CDR3 length: 17 residues. For the CDR3, the DNA is TGTGCCAGCAGCCAAAAGCCTTCGGGGGTCGGGGCCAACGTCCTGACTTTC. Protein: CASSQKPSGVGANVLTF.

This clonotype has just one count. The chain recombines TRBV6-5 with TRBJ2-3, with a possible D match to TRBD1 (8 bases). V gave up 0 bases and J gave up 1 base, with 14 bases separating them. CDR3 length: 17 residues. Germline loops: CDR1 MNHEY, CDR2 SVGAGI. CDR3 loop: CASSYSIQGGGTDTQYF. CDR3 coding DNA: TGTGCCAGCAGTTACTCGATACAGGGGGGGGGCACAGATACGCAGTATTTT.

The chain uses TRBV20-1 and TRBJ1-2, with D tentatively TRBD1 (6 bases). The V end lost 6 bases, the J end lost 14 bases, and 25 bases lay between the germline ends. The germline gives CDR1 DFQATT, CDR2 SNEGSKA (reference sequence). This CDR3 spans 13 amino acids. CDR3 sequence: CSAPWTALRVVTF. The DNA for the CDR3 is TGCAGTGCCCCTTGGACAGCCCTCCGAGTGGTAACCTTC.

The gene calls are TRBV5-4 and TRBJ1-1; D unclear. The CDR3 runs to 13 residues. CDR1 SGHNT and CDR2 YYREEE come from the germline V gene (reference sequence). The V gene lost 1 base and the J gene lost 1 base, with 5 bases spanning the gap. The chain's CDR3 is CASSLRQNTEAFF. DNA of the CDR3: TGTGCCAGCAGCTTGAGACAGAACACTGAAGCTTTCTTT. Together with reference TRBV5-4 and TRBJ1-1, the CDR3 gives the full variable domain: ETGVTQSPTHLIKTRGQQVTLRCSSQSGHNTVSWYQQALGQGPQFIFQYYREEENGRGNFPPRFSGLQFPNYSSELNVNALELDDSALYLCASSLRQNTEAFFGQGTRLTVV.

This clonotype has only a few counts. The chain is built from TRBV2 and TRBJ1-1; D ambiguous. Germline assignment: CDR1 SNHLY and CDR2 FYNNEI. CDR3 length: 14 residues. Trimming left V 3 bases short and J 9 bases short, with 17 bases between. For the CDR3, the DNA is TGTGCCAGCAGTGAGACGCAGCTTACCCTCAAAGCTTTCTTT. Translating it yields CASSETQLTLKAFF.

The table lists this clonotype with a count of one. This chain connects TRBV6-1 to TRBJ2-1; D remains unclear. This CDR3 has 17 amino acids. V was pared by 4 bases and J by 0 bases, with 16 bases between. CDR1 is MNHNS, CDR2 SASEGT, per germline. In nucleotides, the CDR3 is TGTGCCAGCAGTGTGTTGCTCGGTCCCTCCTCCTACAATGAGCAGTTCTTC. Amino acid sequence: CASSVLLGPSSYNEQFF.

The V gene is TRBV19, the J gene TRBJ1-1; D not certain. This CDR3 comprises 14 residues. CDR1 and CDR2 (germline): LNHDA, SQIVND (reference sequence). Trimming removed 0 bases at V and 7 bases at J, with 12 bases between. CDR3 sequence: CASSIEGSKYEAFF. CDR3 DNA sequence: TGTGCCAGTAGTATAGAGGGCAGCAAATATGAAGCTTTCTTT.

As DNA, the CDR3 is TGTGCCAGCAACTCCCGTTCGGAGACCCAGTACTTC. Its protein product is CASNSRSETQYF. The chain links TRBV7-2 to TRBJ2-5; D unresolved. In germline, CDR1 is SGHTA, CDR2 FQGNSA. V was clipped by 7 bases and J by 5 bases, with 11 bases between them. The CDR3 length is 12 residues.

This clonotype was observed a few times. J is TRBJ1-5 and V is TRBV2; 9 bases are a match to TRBD1. The V gene's germline CDR1 is SNHLY and CDR2 FYNNEI. The V segment lost 6 bases and the J segment 5 bases; nucleotides outside the gene matches: 5. The CDR3 contains 14 residues. The CDR3 loop reads CASRGQGVDQPQHF. DNA for the CDR3: TGTGCCAGCAGGGGACAGGGAGTTGATCAGCCCCAGCATTTT.

The CDR3 loop reads CASSPLTQGHEQYF. The CDR3 DNA follows: TGTGCCAGCTCACCACTAACCCAAGGCCACGAGCAGTACTTC. The V and J genes are TRBV18 and TRBJ2-7, with unresolved D. The CDR3 totals 14 residues. The germline CDR1 and CDR2 sequences are KGHSH and LQKENI. With 1 base removed from V and 5 bases from J, the gap between germline ends came to 12 bases. The whole variable domain, filled in from reference TRBV18 and TRBJ2-7, reads NAGVMQNPRHLVRRRGQEARLRCSPMKGHSHVYWYRQLPEEGLKFMVYLQKENIIDESGMPKERFSAEFPKEGPSILRIQQVVRGDSAAYFCASSPLTQGHEQYFGPGTRLTVT.

This chain connects TRBV20-1 to TRBJ2-7, with 13 bases aligning to TRBD2. This CDR3 is built from 12 residues. Germline CDR1 DFQATT, CDR2 SNEGSKA (reference sequence). The CDR3 sequence: CRGLAGVYEQYF. The CDR3, as DNA: TGCAGAGGACTAGCGGGAGTGTACGAGCAGTACTTC.

The rearrangement joins TRBV30 to TRBJ2-7, with D uncertain. This CDR3 contains 13 residues. The V and J ends lost 3 bases and 2 bases respectively, with 11 bases between them. Germline assignment: CDR1 GTSNPN and CDR2 SVGIG (reference sequence). This CDR3 reads CAWRLGPPYEQYF. Written as DNA, the CDR3 is TGTGCCTGGAGACTCGGCCCTCCCTACGAGCAGTACTTC.

The J gene is TRBJ2-2, the V gene TRBV19; 7 nucleotides match TRBD2. This CDR3 is 14 amino acids long. Per the germline V gene, CDR1 is LNHDA and CDR2 is SQIVND (reference sequence). J gave up 4 bases and V 7 bases, and 6 bases lay outside the gene matches. The CDR3 DNA is TGTGCCAGTACCGGCGGGAGTGGCACCGGGGAGCTGTTTTTT. This sequence encodes CASTGGSGTGELFF. The full variable domain, completed using reference TRBV19 and TRBJ2-2, is DGGITQSPKYLFRKEGQNVTLSCEQNLNHDAMYWYRQDPGQGLRLIYYSQIVNDFQKGDIAEGYSVSREKKESFPLTVTSAQKNPTAFYLCASTGGSGTGELFFGEGSRLTVL.

This chain uses TRBV20-1 with TRBJ1-5; tentative D call: TRBD1 (6 bases). Trimming pared 5 bases from V and 7 bases from J, leaving 12 bases between. Germline V CDR1 and CDR2: DFQATT, SNEGSKA (reference sequence). This CDR3 spans 12 amino acids. CDR3 protein: CSAERDRQPQHF. The DNA for the CDR3 is TGCAGTGCTGAACGAGACAGGCAGCCCCAGCATTTT.

V is TRBV7-9 and J is TRBJ1-3, with unresolved D. The CDR3 length is 15 residues. The germline CDR1 and CDR2 sequences are SEHNR and FQNEAQ (reference sequence). V lost 1 base and J 0 bases, leaving 7 bases between the germline ends. Here the CDR3 DNA reads TGTGCCAGCAGCTTAGACCGAGACTCTGGAAACACCATATATTTT. As protein: CASSLDRDSGNTIYF.

This clonotype was observed a handful of times. The chain has TRBV2 and TRBJ1-2; D unresolved. Germline CDR1 SNHLY, CDR2 FYNNEI. The CDR3 has 13 amino acids. The V end was cut by 7 bases, the J end by 1 base, with 10 bases between. CDR3 in DNA: TGTGCCAGCACCTATGGGCTTAACTATGGCTACACCTTC. It is translated as CASTYGLNYGYTF.